This T cell receptor beta chain was sequenced for a study of T cells after posttransplantation cyclophosphamide. Note on this clone: The target antigen is unknown.

The study, taken as a whole, reports: After PTCy, TRB diversity resembled that of CNI/methotrexate controls. Tissue-infiltrating T cells from skin or gut overlapped little with blood T cells.

Profiled with immunoSEQ multiplex PCR; TCRdb holds only in-frame clones, not every one. The sample contains some 4,000 clones, around 62% of which appear only once. CDR1 MNHEY and CDR2 SMNVEV come from the germline V gene (reference sequence). The V segment lost 6 bases and the J segment 7 bases; nucleotides outside the gene matches: 4. The CDR3 is 14 amino acids. The chain is built from TRBV27 and TRBJ1-6, with TRBD1 identical over 9 bases. The source material was memory CD8+ T cells sorted from blood. The source is a man between 25 and 39 years old in good health and a related stem cell transplant donor. The CDR3: CASSGTGLNSPLHF. CDR3 nucleotide sequence: TGTGCCAGCAGCGGGACAGGGCTCAATTCACCCCTCCACTTT.